What follows describes a single T cell receptor (beta chain). Method: immunoSEQ multiplex PCR; TCRdb's copy keeps in-frame clones and lacks some. The table includes approximately 280,000 clones, roughly 89% detected once. This record comes from a study of blood T cell repertoires in COVID-19. Deletions cut 7 bases from V and 0 bases from J, with 18 bases between. Germline-derived CDR1 and CDR2 are SQVTM and ANQGSEA. The CDR3 length is 15 residues. The chain couples TRBV29-1 to TRBJ1-1; the D gene is possibly TRBD1 (6 bases). The specimen was PBMCs or T cells enriched from blood (not recorded which). The clonotype was recovered from a woman in her forties who had recovered from COVID-19. The CDR3 DNA follows: TGCAGCGGAAAAAGGTTACGGGACATGAACACTGAAGCTTTCTTT. Protein sequence: CSGKRLRDMNTEAFF.